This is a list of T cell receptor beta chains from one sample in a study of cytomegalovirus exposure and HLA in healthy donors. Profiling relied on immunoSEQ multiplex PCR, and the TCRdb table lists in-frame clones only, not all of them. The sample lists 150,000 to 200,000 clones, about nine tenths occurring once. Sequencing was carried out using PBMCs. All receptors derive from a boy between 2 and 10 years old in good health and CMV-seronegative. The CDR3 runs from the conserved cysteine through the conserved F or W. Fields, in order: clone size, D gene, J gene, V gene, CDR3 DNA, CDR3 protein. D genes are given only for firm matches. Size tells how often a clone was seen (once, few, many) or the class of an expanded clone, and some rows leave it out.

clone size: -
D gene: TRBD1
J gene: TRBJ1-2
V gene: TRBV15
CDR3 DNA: TGTGCCACCAGCAGAGAAACGACAGGGGACGGCTACACCTTC
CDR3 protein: CATSRETTGDGYTF

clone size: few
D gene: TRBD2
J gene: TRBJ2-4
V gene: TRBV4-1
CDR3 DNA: TGCGCCAGCAGCCAAGACTTACTAGCGGGATCGGTAAACATTCAGTACTTC
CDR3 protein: CASSQDLLAGSVNIQYF

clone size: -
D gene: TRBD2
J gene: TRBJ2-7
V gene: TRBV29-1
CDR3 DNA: TGCAGCGTTGCCCGCCCGTGGCGGGAGGCAGCCTACGAGCAGTACTTC
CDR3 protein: CSVARPWREAAYEQYF

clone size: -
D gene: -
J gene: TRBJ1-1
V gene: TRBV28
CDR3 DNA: TGTGCCAGCCTAACTACTCTCGGGGAGGGCACTGAAGCTTTCTTT
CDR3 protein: CASLTTLGEGTEAFF

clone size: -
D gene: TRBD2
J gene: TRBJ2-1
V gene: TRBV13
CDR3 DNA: TGTGCCAGCAGCTTAGCTCTCGGGGGGTTTGGTGGACACAATGAGCAGTTCTTC
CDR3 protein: CASSLALGGFGGHNEQFF

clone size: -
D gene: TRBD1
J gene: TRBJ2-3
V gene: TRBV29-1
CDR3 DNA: TGCAGCGTTGACAGGGCGACAGGGGATACGCAGTATTTT
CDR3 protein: CSVDRATGDTQYF

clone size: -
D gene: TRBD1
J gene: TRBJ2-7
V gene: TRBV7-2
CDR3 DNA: TGTGCCAGCAGTTCCCCCGACAGGGGGCAGGACGAGCAGTACTTC
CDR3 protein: CASSSPDRGQDEQYF

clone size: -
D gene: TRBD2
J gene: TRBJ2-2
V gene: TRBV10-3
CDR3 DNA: TGTGCCATCAGTGAGAGCGGGAGGGGGAACACCGGGGAGCTGTTTTTT
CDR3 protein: CAISESGRGNTGELFF

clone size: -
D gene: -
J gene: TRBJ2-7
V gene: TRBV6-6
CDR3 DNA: TGTGCCAGCAGTTACGGGCAGGGAAACTACGAGCAGTACTTC
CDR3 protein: CASSYGQGNYEQYF

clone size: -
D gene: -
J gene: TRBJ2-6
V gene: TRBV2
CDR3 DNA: TGTGCCAGCAGTGCCAACAGGGCTGGGGCCAACGTCCTGACTTTC
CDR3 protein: CASSANRAGANVLTF

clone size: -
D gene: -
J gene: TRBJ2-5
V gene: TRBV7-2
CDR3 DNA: TGTGCCAGCGGCGGGCGGGCTAGGACCCAGTACTTC
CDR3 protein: CASGGRARTQYF

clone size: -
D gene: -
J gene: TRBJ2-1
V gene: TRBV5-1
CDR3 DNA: TGCGCCAGCAGTCCTCTTAGCGGAGACTACAATGAGCAGTTCTTC
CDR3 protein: CASSPLSGDYNEQFF

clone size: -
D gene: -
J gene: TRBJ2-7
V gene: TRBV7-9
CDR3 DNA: TGTTCCAGCACCAGCCGACCAGGGGACGAGCAGTACTTC
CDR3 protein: CSSTSRPGDEQYF

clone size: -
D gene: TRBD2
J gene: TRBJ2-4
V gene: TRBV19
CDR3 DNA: TGTGCCAGTAGTACACGACTAGCGGAGGCCAAAAACATTCAGTACTTC
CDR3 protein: CASSTRLAEAKNIQYF

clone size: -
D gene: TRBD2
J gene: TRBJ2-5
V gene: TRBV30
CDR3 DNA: TGTGCCTCGGGAGGGGCCGGGGAGGAGACCCAGTACTTC
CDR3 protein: CASGGAGEETQYF

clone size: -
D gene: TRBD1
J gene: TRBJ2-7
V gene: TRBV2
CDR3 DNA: TGTGCCAGCAGTGAAGCGAAATTTGGACAGGGCGTCCACGAGCAGTACTTC
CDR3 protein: CASSEAKFGQGVHEQYF

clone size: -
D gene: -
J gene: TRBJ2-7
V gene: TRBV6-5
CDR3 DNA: TGTGCCAGCAGTTCCTGGACGGGAAATTCCTACGAGCAGTACTTC
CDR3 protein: CASSSWTGNSYEQYF

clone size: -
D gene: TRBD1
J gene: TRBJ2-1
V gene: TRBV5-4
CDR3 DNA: TGTGCCAGCAGTACTAACCGGGACAGCCGCAATGAGCAGTTCTTC
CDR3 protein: CASSTNRDSRNEQFF

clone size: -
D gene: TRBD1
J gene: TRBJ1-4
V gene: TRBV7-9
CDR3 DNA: TGTGCCAGCAGCTTAGGGGACAGGGATGAAAAACTGTTTTTT
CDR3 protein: CASSLGDRDEKLFF

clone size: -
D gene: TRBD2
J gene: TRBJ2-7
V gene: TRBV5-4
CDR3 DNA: TGTGCCAGCTCCGGGGGACTAGATTTCTACGAGCAGTACTTC
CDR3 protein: CASSGGLDFYEQYF

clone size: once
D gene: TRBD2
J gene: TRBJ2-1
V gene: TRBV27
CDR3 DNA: TGTGCCAGCAGTTTGCTGGCGGGGGGGGACAATGAGCAGTTCTTC
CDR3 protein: CASSLLAGGDNEQFF

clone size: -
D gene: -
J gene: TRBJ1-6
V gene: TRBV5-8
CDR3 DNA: TGTGCCAGCAGCCCTGGGCAGGGTAATAATTCACCCCTCCACTTT
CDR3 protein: CASSPGQGNNSPLHF

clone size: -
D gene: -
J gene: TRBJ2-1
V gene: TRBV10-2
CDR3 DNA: TGCGCCAGCAGTGAGTCGTCCAGGGGCACTGAGCAGTTCTTC
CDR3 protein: CASSESSRGTEQFF

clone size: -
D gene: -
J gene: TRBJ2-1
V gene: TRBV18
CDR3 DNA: TGTGCCAGCTCACCAGGCAGCAATGAGCAGTTCTTC
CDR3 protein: CASSPGSNEQFF

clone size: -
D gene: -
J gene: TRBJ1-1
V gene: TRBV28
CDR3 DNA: TGTGCCAGCACCACAGGGTTCACTGAAGCTTTCTTT
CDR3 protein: CASTTGFTEAFF